The T cell receptor beta chain under discussion was sequenced for a study of cytomegalovirus exposure and HLA in healthy donors. Overall study results and limits: Three CMV-associated chains proved CMV antigen-specific in vitro.

The assay was immunoSEQ multiplex PCR, and TCRdb's table has in-frame clones only and misses some. In the table there are 200,000 to 250,000 clones, 75% to 90% of which are singletons. About this clone: Antigen unknown.

This CDR3 is 17 amino acids long. Germline assignment: CDR1 MGHRA and CDR2 YSYEKL. The V end was cut by 6 bases, the J end by 5 bases, with 22 bases between. The clonotype originates from a woman under 30 in good health and CMV-seronegative. Sequenced material: PBMCs. V is TRBV4-1 and J is TRBJ2-2; D is perhaps TRBD1 or TRBD2 (7 bases each). Here the CDR3 DNA reads TGCGCCAGCAGACCCCCTGGGAGGGCAGGGGGAACCGGGGAGCTGTTTTTT. Protein product: CASRPPGRAGGTGELFF.